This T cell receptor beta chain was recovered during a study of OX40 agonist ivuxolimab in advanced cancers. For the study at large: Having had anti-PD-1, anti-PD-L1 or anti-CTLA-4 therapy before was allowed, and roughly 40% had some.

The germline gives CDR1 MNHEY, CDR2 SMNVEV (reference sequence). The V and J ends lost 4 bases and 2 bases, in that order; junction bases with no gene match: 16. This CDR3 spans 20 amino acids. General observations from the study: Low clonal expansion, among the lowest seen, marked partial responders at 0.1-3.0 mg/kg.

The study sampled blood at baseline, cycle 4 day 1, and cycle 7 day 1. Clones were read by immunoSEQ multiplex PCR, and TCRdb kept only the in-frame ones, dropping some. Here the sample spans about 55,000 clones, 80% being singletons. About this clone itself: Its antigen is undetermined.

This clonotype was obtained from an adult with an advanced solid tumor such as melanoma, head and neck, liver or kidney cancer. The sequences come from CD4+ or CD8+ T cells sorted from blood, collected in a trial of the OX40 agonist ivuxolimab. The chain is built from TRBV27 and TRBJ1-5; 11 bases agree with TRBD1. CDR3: CASSWGPGDRGVRGNQPQHF. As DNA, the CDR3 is TGTGCCAGCAGTTGGGGGCCGGGGGACAGGGGGGTTCGAGGCAATCAGCCCCAGCATTTT.